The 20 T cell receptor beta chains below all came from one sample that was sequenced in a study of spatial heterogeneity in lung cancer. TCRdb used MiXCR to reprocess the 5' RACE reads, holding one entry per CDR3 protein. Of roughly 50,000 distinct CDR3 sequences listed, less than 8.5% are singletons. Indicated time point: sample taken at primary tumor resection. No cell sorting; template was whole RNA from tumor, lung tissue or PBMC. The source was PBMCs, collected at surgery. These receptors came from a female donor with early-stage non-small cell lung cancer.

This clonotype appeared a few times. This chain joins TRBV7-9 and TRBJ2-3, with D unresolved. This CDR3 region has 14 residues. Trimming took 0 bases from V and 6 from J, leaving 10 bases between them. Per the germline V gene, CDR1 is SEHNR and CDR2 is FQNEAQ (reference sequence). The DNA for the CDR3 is TGTGCCAGCAGCTTAGCCTCCTGGGCGGATACGCAGTATTTT. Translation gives CASSLASWADTQYF. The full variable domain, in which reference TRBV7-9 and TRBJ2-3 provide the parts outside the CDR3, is DTGVSQNPRHKITKRGQNVTFRCDPISEHNRLYWYRQTLGQGPEFLTYFQNEAQLEKSRLLSDRFSAERPKGSFSTLEIQRTEQGDSAMYLCASSLASWADTQYFGPGTRLTVL.

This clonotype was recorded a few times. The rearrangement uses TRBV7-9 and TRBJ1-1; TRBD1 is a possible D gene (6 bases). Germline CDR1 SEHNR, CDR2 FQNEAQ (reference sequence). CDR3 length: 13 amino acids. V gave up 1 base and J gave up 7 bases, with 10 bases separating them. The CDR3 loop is CASSLGRTDEAFF. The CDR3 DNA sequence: TGTGCCAGCAGCTTAGGGAGGACAGATGAAGCTTTCTTT.

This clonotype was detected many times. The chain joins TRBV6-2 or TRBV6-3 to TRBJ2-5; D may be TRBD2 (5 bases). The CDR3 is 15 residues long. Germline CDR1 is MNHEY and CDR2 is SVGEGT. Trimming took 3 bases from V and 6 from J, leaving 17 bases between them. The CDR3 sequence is CASSYGGLPRQTQYF. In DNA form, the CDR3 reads TGTGCCAGCAGTTATGGCGGACTGCCAAGACAGACCCAGTACTTC.

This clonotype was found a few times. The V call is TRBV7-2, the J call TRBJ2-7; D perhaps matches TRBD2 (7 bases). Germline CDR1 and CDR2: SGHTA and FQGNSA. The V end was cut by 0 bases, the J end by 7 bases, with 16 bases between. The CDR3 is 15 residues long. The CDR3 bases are TGTGCCAGCAGCTTAGCGCTATCGGGGGGCGGAGAGCAGTACTTC. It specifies CASSLALSGGGEQYF.

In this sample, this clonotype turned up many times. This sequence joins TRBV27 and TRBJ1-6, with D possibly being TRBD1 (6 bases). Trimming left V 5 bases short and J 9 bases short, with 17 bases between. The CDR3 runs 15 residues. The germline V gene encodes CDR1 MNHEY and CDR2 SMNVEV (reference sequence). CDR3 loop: CASSTQDSHFSPLHF. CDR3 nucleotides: TGTGCCAGCAGTACACAGGACAGTCATTTTTCACCCCTCCACTTT.

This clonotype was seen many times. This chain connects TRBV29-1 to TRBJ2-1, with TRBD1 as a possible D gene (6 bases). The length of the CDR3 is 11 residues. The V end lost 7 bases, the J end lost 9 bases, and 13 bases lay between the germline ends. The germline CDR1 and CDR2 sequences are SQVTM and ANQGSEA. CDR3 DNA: TGCAGCGGGACAGCCTACGGTGAGCAGTTCTTC. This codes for CSGTAYGEQFF.

The CDR3 region has the DNA TGTGCCAGCAGTTTGGAACAGGGAATCGATGAGCAGTTCTTC. Its protein is CASSLEQGIDEQFF. The V call is TRBV28, the J call TRBJ2-1; D may be TRBD1 (6 bases). CDR3 size: 14 residues. CDR1 MDHEN and CDR2 SYDVKM come from the germline V gene. Deletions cut 3 bases from V and 8 bases from J, with 14 bases between.

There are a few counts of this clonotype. The CDR3 loop reads CSASSGLPNTEAFF. The DNA of the CDR3 is TGCAGTGCTAGTTCAGGTCTCCCGAACACTGAAGCTTTCTTT. The V and J genes are TRBV20-1 and TRBJ1-1; D gene unclear. Germline-derived CDR1 and CDR2 are DFQATT and SNEGSKA (reference sequence). The length of the CDR3 is 14 residues. Trimming left V 3 bases short and J 1 base short, with 12 bases between.

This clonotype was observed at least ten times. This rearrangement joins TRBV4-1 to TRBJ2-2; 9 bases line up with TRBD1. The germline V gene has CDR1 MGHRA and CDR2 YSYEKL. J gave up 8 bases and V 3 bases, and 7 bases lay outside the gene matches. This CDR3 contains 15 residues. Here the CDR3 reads CASSQETGGIGELFF. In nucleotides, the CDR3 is TGCGCCAGCAGCCAGGAGACAGGGGGAATAGGGGAGCTGTTTTTT.

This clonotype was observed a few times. The CDR3 protein is CASSRRSWEQFF. The CDR3 bases are TGTGCCAGTAGTAGACGGTCTTGGGAGCAGTTCTTC. This rearrangement joins TRBV19 to TRBJ2-1; D unclear. Trimming took 4 bases from V and 10 from J, leaving 11 bases between them. The CDR3 contains 12 residues. Germline CDR1 is LNHDA and CDR2 is SQIVND (reference sequence). Complete variable domain (other parts from reference TRBV19 and TRBJ2-1): DGGITQSPKYLFRKEGQNVTLSCEQNLNHDAMYWYRQDPGQGLRLIYYSQIVNDFQKGDIAEGYSVSREKKESFPLTVTSAQKNPTAFYLCASSRRSWEQFFGPGTRLTVL.

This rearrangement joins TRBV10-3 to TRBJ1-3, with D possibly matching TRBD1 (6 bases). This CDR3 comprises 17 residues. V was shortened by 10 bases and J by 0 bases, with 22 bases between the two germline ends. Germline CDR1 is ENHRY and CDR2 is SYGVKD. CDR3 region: CATSGLDRRYSGNTIYF. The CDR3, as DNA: TGTGCCACGTCGGGACTCGACAGGCGATACTCTGGAAACACCATATATTTT.

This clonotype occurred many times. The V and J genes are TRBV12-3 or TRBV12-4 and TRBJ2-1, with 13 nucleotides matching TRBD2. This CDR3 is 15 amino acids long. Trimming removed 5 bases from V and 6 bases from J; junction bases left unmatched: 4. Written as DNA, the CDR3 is TGTGCCAGCAGTGAACTAGCGGGGGGGTTCAATGAGCAGTTCTTC. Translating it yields CASSELAGGFNEQFF.

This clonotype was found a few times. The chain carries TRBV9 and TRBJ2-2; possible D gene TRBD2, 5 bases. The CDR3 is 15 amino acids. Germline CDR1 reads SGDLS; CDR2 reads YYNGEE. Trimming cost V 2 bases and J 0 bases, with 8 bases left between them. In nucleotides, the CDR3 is TGTGCCAGCAGCGTCGGGGTGTCGAACACCGGGGAGCTGTTTTTT. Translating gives CASSVGVSNTGELFF.

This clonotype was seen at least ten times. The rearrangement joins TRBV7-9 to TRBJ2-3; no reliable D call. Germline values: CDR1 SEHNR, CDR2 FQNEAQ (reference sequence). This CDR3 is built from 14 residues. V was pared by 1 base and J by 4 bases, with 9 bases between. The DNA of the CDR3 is TGTGCCAGCAGCTTAGATCTTAGCCCAGATACGCAGTATTTT. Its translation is CASSLDLSPDTQYF.

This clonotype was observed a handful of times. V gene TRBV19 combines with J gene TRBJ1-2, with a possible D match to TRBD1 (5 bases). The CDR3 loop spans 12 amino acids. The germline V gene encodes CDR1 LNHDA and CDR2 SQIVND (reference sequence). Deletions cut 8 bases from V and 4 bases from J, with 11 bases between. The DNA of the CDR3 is TGTGCCAGTTTGGGCAGGGTCTATGGCTACACCTTC. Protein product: CASLGRVYGYTF.

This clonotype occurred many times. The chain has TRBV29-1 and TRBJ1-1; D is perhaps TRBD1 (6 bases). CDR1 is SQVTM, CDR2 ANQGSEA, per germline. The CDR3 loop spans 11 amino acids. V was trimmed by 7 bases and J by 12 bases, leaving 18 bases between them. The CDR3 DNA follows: TGCAGCGCCTCCTACAGGGAAGAATCTTTCTTT. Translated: CSASYREESFF.

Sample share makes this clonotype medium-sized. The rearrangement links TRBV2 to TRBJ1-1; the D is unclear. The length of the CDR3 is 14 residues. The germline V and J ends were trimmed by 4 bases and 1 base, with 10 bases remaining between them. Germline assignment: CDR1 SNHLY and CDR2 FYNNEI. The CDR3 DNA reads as TGTGCCAGCAGTGCTTTTGGCGGGAACACTGAAGCTTTCTTT. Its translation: CASSAFGGNTEAFF.

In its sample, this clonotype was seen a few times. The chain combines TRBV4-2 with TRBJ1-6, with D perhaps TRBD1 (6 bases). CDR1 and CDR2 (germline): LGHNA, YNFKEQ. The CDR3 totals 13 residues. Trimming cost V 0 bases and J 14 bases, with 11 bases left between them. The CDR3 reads CASSQDRGFALHF. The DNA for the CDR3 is TGTGCCAGCAGCCAAGACAGGGGCTTCGCCCTCCACTTT.

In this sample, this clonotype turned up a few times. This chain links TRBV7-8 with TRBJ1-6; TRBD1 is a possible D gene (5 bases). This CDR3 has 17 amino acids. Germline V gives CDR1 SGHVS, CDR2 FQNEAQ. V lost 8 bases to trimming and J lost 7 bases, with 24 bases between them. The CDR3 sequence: CASGSGTAAFGNSPLHF. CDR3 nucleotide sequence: TGTGCCAGCGGGTCCGGGACCGCAGCTTTCGGCAATTCACCCCTCCACTTT.

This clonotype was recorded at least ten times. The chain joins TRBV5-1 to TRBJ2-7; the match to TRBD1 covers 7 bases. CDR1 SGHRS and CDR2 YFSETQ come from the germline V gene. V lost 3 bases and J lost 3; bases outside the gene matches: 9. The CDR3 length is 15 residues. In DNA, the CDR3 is TGCGCCAGCAGCTACGACAGGGCCACGAACTACGAGCAGTACTTC. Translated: CASSYDRATNYEQYF.